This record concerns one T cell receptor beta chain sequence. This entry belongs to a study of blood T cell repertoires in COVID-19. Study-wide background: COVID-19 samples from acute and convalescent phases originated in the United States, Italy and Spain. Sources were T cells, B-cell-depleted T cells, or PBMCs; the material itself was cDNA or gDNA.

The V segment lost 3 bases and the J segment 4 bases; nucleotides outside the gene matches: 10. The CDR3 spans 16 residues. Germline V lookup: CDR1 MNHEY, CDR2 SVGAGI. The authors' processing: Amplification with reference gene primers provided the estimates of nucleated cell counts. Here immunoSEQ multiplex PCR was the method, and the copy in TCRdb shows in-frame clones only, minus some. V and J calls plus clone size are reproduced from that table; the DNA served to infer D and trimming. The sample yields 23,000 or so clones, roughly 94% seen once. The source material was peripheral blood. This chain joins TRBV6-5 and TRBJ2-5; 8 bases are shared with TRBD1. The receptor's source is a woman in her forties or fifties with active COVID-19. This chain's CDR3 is CASSYGPTTGGETQYF. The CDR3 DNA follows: TGTGCCAGCAGTTATGGGCCTACAACAGGGGGAGAGACCCAGTACTTC.